This TCR beta chain derives from a study of blood T cell repertoires in COVID-19. About the research overall: From T cells, B-cell-depleted T cells, or PBMCs came the material, which was cDNA or gDNA.

Generated by immunoSEQ multiplex PCR, the TCRdb table keeps only in-frame clones and is missing some. This repertoire shows about 54,000 clones, roughly four fifths found once; its top ten account for roughly 2%. The CDR3 has 19 amino acids. Germline V CDR1 and CDR2: SNHLY, FYNNEI. Germline trimming cut 0 bases from V and 6 bases from J; bases unmatched to any gene: 16. This rearrangement joins TRBV2 to TRBJ2-5, with 10 bases lining up with TRBD2. The receptor was isolated from a woman aged 60-70 years with acute or convalescent COVID-19. Sequenced input: peripheral blood. For the CDR3, the DNA is TGTGCCAGCAGTGAAGCGCTTGTAGCGGGGGGCAAGAGCAGACAGACCCAGTACTTC. Amino acids: CASSEALVAGGKSRQTQYF.